This T cell receptor (beta chain) emerged from a study of vaccination and CD4 T cells after COVID-19. From germline, CDR1 is SNHLY and CDR2 FYNNEI. The CDR3 consists of 12 residues. The V gene lost 4 bases and the J gene lost 3 bases, with 7 bases spanning the gap. Treatment of the sample: roughly 10-day PBMC culture with coronavirus spike peptide pools or control peptides (ViraFEST assay). Findings of the study overall: Reactive clonotype counts went from median 21 after infection to roughly 39 after vaccination, nonsignificantly.

Details on this clonotype: No antigen is known for it.

The study sequenced cultured CD4+ T cell DNA using the Oncomine TCR Beta short-read assay. Genomic DNA was extracted from cultured CD4+ T cells. In TCRdb, the PCR reads were re-called with MiXCR into one record per CDR3 protein. The repertoire holds fewer than 15,000 distinct CDR3 sequences, with roughly 46% as singletons. The specimen comprised CD4+ T cells from blood, cultured in vitro, sampled after SARS-CoV-2 vaccination. The TCR sequence derives from a human donor who had recovered from COVID-19. The chain uses TRBV2 and TRBJ2-7; the D gene is possibly TRBD1 (6 bases). The CDR3 region has the DNA TGTGCCAGCAGTGGCAGGGGCTACGAGCAGTACTTC. Translated, it gives CASSGRGYEQYF.